This T cell receptor beta chain originates from a study of cytomegalovirus exposure and HLA in healthy donors. A multiplex PCR was run with 60 Vbeta primers and 13 Jbeta primers. TCRdb's table, derived via immunoSEQ multiplex PCR, lists solely in-frame clones and lacks some. The sample holds 200,000 to 250,000 clones, 78% seen once. The CDR3 sequence is 14 residues long. V lost 7 bases and J lost 8, with 21 bases in between. Looked up from germline, CDR1 is SQVTM and CDR2 is ANQGSEA. The chain combines TRBV29-1 with TRBJ1-3; the D gene is possibly TRBD1 (5 bases). Input material: PBMCs. The sequence came from a male donor in good health and CMV-seronegative. The CDR3 protein is CSGSGYPSADTIYF. CDR3 DNA: TGCAGCGGGTCAGGGTACCCCTCCGCGGACACCATATATTTT. Complete variable domain (other parts from reference TRBV29-1 and TRBJ1-3): SAVISQKPSRDICQRGTSLTIQCQVDSQVTMMFWYRQQPGQSLTLIATANQGSEATYESGFVIDKFPISRPNLTFSTLTVSNMSPEDSSIYLCSGSGYPSADTIYFGEGSWLTVV.